This TCR beta chain was obtained from a study of blood T cell repertoires in COVID-19. Study-level information: Collection of acute and convalescent COVID-19 samples took place in the United States, Italy and Spain. T cells, B-cell-depleted T cells, or PBMCs supplied cDNA or gDNA.

The V gene end was trimmed by 3 bases and the J gene end by 2 bases; junction bases not matched to a gene: 5. Germline V gives CDR1 KGHSH, CDR2 LQKENI. This CDR3 has 16 residues. Authors' data handling: Reference gene primer amplification yielded estimated nucleated cell counts. Produced via immunoSEQ multiplex PCR; TCRdb's table is partial and in-frame only. The V and J calls and clone size are taken from that table; D and trimming were inferred from the DNA. The repertoire holds 150,000 to 200,000 clones, 60% to 85% seen once, with 15% to 20% in the top ten. The sequenced material came from peripheral blood. This clonotype was sampled from a man between 60 and 70 years old with active or convalescent COVID-19. This chain connects TRBV18 to TRBJ2-1; 9 nucleotides line up with TRBD1. The CDR3 spells CASSPPTGGTYNEQFF. Written as DNA, the CDR3 is TGTGCCAGCTCACCGCCGACAGGGGGTACCTACAATGAGCAGTTCTTC.